These 13 T cell receptor beta chains were sequenced from one sample in a study of blood T cells in healthy people across ages. Through a sample-barcoded 5' primer and a J-beta primer mix, a second PCR was run for roughly 6 to 11 cycles. One entry per CDR3 protein, called by TCRdb with MiXCR from the 5' RACE reads. In the table there are hundreds of thousands of distinct CDR3 sequences, roughly 32% of which are singletons. The sample consisted of blood. These receptors came from a woman of 80 years or more in good health.

The DNA for the CDR3 is TGTGCCAGCAGCCCCCGAGGGGACAGCTACTATGGCTACACCTTC. Its translation: CASSPRGDSYYGYTF. V is TRBV7-3 and J is TRBJ1-2, with 7 bases lining up with TRBD1. The V segment lost 5 bases and the J segment 3 bases; nucleotides outside the gene matches: 9. This CDR3 is 15 amino acids long. The germline V gene has CDR1 SGHTA and CDR2 FQGTGA.

Details on this clonotype: This could be a read error, since a much larger clone is one nucleotide away. The chain employs TRBV15 and TRBJ2-1, with a possible D match to TRBD1 (5 bases). The DNA end is more similar to TRBJ2-7, so the J call may be wrong. CDR3 length equals 17 residues. The germline gives CDR1 LNHNV, CDR2 YYDKDF (reference sequence). The DNA for the CDR3 is TGTGCCACCAGCAGTCCAACTGGGGTCAGGGTGTACAATGAGCAGTACTTC. As protein: CATSSPTGVRVYNEQYF.

The chain links TRBV7-2 to TRBJ1-5; no clear D. The CDR3 has 16 residues. The germline V gene encodes CDR1 SGHTA and CDR2 FQGNSA. V was cut by 1 base and J by 6 bases, with 16 bases left in between. CDR3 coding DNA: TGTGCCAGCAGCTTAGGTCAAGGAACTTTCGGTCAGCCCCAGCATTTT. As protein: CASSLGQGTFGQPQHF.

Notes on this clonotype: A much larger clone is a single base away; this may be a read error. V gene TRBV7-3 combines with J gene TRBJ2-1; D is possibly TRBD1 or TRBD2 (5 bases each). The J call may be in error: the DNA end matches TRBJ2-7 better. Germline CDR1 SGHTA, CDR2 FQGTGA. CDR3 length: 15 residues. The chain's CDR3 is CASSTGRISYNEQYF. The CDR3 DNA reads TGTGCCAGCAGCACGGGACGGATCTCCTACAATGAGCAGTACTTC.

As regards this clonotype: Possible read error: a much larger clone is one base away. The chain employs TRBV7-3 and TRBJ2-7; D remains ambiguous. This CDR3 region has 15 residues. The germline CDR1 and CDR2 sequences are SGHTA and FQGTGA. The CDR3 spells CASSLQSGPSCEQYF. The CDR3 DNA sequence: TGTGCCAGCAGCTTACAATCGGGCCCTTCCTGCGAGCAGTACTTC.

A few counts support this clonotype. A read error may be the cause here, since a much bigger clone is one base away. The chain employs TRBV10-3 and TRBJ2-7; 9 bases are a match to TRBD1. The CDR3 length is 13 residues. CDR1 and CDR2 (germline): ENHRY, SYGVKD. Trimming cost V 6 bases and J 5 bases; bases outside gene matches: 5. The CDR3: CAISPGQGHEQYF. CDR3 bases: TGTGCCATCAGCCCGGGACAGGGCCACGAGCAGTACTTC.

In DNA form, the CDR3 reads TGCAGTGCTATGGTCGGCGTATGGCAGACCCAGTTCTTC. As protein: CSAMVGVWQTQFF. This chain links TRBV20-1 with TRBJ2-1; D unclear. In germline, CDR1 is DFQATT, CDR2 SNEGSKA (reference sequence). This CDR3 spans 13 amino acids. Trimming took 4 bases from V and 13 from J, leaving 20 bases between them.

About this clonotype itself: A much larger clone lies a single base off, so this may be a read error. The V gene is TRBV20-1, the J gene TRBJ1-2; TRBD1 matches at 11 bases. This CDR3 comprises 15 residues. CDR1 is DFQATT, CDR2 SNEGSKA, per germline (reference sequence). V lost 0 bases and J lost 7; bases outside the gene matches: 7. The CDR3 DNA reads as TGCAGTGCTAGAGATTGGACAGGGGGCGTAGCTGGCTACACCTTC. Translating gives CSARDWTGGVAGYTF.

Details on this clonotype: A much larger clone lies one base from this, so it may be a read error. The chain joins TRBV28 to TRBJ2-7; no clear D. V was pared by 3 bases and J by 12 bases, with 18 bases between. This CDR3 is 13 amino acids long. CDR1 and CDR2 from the germline V gene are MDHEN and SYDVKM. In DNA, the CDR3 is TGTGCCAGCAGTTTGCCGGATTCCAACATTCGGTACTTC. It specifies CASSLPDSNIRYF. The full variable domain, its missing parts supplied by reference TRBV28 and TRBJ2-7, is DVKVTQSSRYLVKRTGEKVFLECVQDMDHENMFWYRQDPGLGLRLIYFSYDVKMKEKGDIPEGYSVSREKKERFSLILESASTNQTSMYLCASSLPDSNIRYFGPGTRLTVT.

Here the CDR3 DNA reads TGTGCCTGGAGTCGGTCAAGCAATCAGCCCCAGCATTTT. Its protein is CAWSRSSNQPQHF. The chain uses TRBV30 and TRBJ1-5; D is undetermined. The CDR3 contains 13 residues. The germline V gene has CDR1 GTSNPN and CDR2 SVGIG (reference sequence). V lost 2 bases and J 1 base, leaving 6 bases between the germline ends.

The chain joins TRBV25-1 to TRBJ1-6; no clear D. The CDR3 sequence is 12 residues long. The ends were cut back, 6 bases at V and 5 bases at J, with 5 bases in the middle. Germline CDR1 is MGHDK and CDR2 is SYGVNS. The CDR3 nucleotides read TGTGCCAGCAGAACCCATAATTCACCCCTCCACTTT. Amino acids: CASRTHNSPLHF.

This clonotype was recorded a few times. A much more abundant neighbour one base away suggests this may be a read error. This rearrangement joins TRBV20-1 to TRBJ2-5; perhaps TRBD2 as D (7 bases). CDR1 is DFQATT and CDR2 is SNEGSKA in the germline V gene (reference sequence). This CDR3 spans 13 amino acids. Trimming removed 5 bases at V and 5 bases at J, with 15 bases between. The CDR3: CSASRGGRETQYF. The DNA of the CDR3 is TGCAGTGCTTCAAGGGGGGGTAGGGAGACCCAGTACTTC.

The table lists this clonotype with many counts. The rearrangement joins TRBV7-3 to TRBJ2-5; D might be TRBD1 or TRBD2, each matching 5 bases. Between the trimmed V and J ends, which lost 5 bases and 1 base, there was a span of 14 bases. The length of the CDR3 is 15 residues. From germline, CDR1 is SGHTA and CDR2 FQGTGA. DNA of the CDR3: TGTGCCAGCAGCAACCAACCGGGACCCCAAGAGACCCAGTACTTC. Its translation: CASSNQPGPQETQYF.